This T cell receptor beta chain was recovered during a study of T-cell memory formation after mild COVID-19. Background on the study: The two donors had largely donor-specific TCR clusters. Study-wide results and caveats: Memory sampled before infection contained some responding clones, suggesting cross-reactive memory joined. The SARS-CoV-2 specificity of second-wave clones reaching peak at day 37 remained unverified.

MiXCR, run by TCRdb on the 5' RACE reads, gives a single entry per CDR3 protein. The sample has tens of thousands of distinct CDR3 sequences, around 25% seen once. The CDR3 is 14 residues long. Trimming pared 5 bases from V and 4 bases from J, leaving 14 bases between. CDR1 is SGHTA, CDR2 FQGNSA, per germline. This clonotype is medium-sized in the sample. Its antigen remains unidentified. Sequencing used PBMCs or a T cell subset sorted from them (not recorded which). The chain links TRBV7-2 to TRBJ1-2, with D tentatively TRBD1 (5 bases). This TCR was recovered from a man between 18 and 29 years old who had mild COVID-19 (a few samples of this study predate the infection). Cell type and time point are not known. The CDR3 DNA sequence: TGTGCCAGCAGCCCAGGCTTGGGGCTCTATGGCTACACCTTC. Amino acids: CASSPGLGLYGYTF.